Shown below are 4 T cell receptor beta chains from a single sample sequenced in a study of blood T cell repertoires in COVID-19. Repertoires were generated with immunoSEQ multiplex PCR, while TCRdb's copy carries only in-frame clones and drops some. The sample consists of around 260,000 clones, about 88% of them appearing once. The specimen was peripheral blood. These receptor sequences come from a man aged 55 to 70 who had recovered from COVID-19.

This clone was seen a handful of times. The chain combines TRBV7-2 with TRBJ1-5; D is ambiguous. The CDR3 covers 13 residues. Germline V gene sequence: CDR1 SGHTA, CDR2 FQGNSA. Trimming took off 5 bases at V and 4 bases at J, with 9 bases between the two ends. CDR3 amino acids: CASSRERNQPQHF. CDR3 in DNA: TGTGCCAGCAGCCGAGAGAGGAATCAGCCCCAGCATTTT.

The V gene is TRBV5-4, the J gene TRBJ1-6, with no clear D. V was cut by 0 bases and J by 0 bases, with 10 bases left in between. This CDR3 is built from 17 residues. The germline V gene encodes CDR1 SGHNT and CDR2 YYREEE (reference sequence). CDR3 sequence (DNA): TGTGCCAGCAGCTTGGATCTGGTGAGCTCCTATAATTCACCCCTCCACTTT. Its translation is CASSLDLVSSYNSPLHF.

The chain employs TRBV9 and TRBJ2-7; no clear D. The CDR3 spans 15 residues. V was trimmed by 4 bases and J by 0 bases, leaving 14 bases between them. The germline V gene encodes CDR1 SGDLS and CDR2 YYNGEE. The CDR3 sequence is CASSRDSFPSYEQYF. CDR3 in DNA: TGTGCCAGCAGCCGAGACTCCTTTCCCTCCTACGAGCAGTACTTC. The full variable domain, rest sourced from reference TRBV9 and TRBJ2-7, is DSGVTQTPKHLITATGQRVTLRCSPRSGDLSVYWYQQSLDQGLQFLIQYYNGEERAKGNILERFSAQQFPDLHSELNLSSLELGDSALYFCASSRDSFPSYEQYFGPGTRLTVT.

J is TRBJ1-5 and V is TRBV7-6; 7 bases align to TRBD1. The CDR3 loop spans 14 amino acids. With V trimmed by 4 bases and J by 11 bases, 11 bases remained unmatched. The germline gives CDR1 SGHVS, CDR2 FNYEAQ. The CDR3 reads CASSSGQPMEAQHF. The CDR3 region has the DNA TGTGCCAGCAGCTCGGGACAGCCTATGGAAGCCCAGCATTTT.